This TCR beta chain was observed in a study of blood T cell repertoires in COVID-19. V shed 1 base and J shed 5 bases, with 4 bases lying between them. Per germline, CDR1 SGHNT and CDR2 YYREEE (reference sequence). The CDR3 covers 11 residues. Assay: immunoSEQ multiplex PCR; the TCRdb copy retains only in-frame clones and omits some. The table lists about 130,000 clones, 60% to 80% of them singletons. Material for sequencing was peripheral blood. The receptor was derived from an elderly man with COVID-19, enrolled during active disease. The rearrangement links TRBV5-4 to TRBJ2-7; the D is unclear. Here the CDR3 DNA reads TGTGCCAGCAGCTTGTTAGACGAGCAGTACTTC. As protein: CASSLLDEQYF.